This T cell receptor beta chain was recorded in a study of T cells in Graves' hyperthyroidism and ophthalmopathy. What was amplified from RNA transcripts were TCR beta CDR3 regions. Primed by the HTBI set, a first-round RT-PCR was run on the TCR CDR3. TCRdb used MiXCR to reprocess the multiplex PCR reads, holding one entry per CDR3 protein. The sample gives fewer than 900,000 distinct CDR3 sequences, about a sixth of which show up once; around 8.1% is in the top ten. Study findings and constraints: Separation of ophthalmopathy from stable hyperthyroidism was achieved by a 13 V-J model.

The V gene's germline CDR1 is GTSNPN and CDR2 SVGIG (reference sequence). CDR3 length equals 13 residues. V was cut by 0 bases and J by 6 bases, with 8 bases left in between. This clonotype was found many times. What it binds is not known. Patients aged 18 to 65 had newly diagnosed hyperthyroidism of under 2 months' duration. This chain uses TRBV30 with TRBJ2-2, with unresolved D. The TCR originated in a man between 18 and 35 years old with Graves' hyperthyroidism. The sequencing input was blood. Here the CDR3 DNA reads TGTGCCTGGAGTGTATTGGCCCCCGGGGAGCTGTTTTTT. Protein product: CAWSVLAPGELFF.